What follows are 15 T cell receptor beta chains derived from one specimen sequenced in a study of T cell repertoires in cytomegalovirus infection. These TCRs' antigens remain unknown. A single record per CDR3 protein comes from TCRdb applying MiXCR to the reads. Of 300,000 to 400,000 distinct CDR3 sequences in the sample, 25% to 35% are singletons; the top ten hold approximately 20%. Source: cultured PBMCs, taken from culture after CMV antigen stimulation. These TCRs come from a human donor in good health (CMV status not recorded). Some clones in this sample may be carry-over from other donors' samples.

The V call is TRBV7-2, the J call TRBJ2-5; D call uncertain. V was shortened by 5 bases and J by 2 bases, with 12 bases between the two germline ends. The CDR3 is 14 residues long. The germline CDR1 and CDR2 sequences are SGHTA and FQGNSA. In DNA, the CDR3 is TGTGCCAGCAGCGCCGGGCCCTGGCAAGAGACCCAGTACTTC. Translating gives CASSAGPWQETQYF.

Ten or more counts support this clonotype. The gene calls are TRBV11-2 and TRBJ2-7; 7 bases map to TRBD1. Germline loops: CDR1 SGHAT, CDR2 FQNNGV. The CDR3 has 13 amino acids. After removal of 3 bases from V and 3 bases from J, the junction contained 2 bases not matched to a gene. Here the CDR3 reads CASSFGTDYEQYF. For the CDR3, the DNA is TGTGCCAGCAGCTTCGGGACAGACTACGAGCAGTACTTC.

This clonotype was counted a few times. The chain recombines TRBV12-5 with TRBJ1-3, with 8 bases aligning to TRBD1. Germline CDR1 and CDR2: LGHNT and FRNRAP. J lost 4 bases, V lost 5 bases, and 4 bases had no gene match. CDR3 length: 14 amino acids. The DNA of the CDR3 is TGTGCTAGTGGTCCAGGGGGCGCGGGAAACACCATATATTTT. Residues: CASGPGGAGNTIYF.

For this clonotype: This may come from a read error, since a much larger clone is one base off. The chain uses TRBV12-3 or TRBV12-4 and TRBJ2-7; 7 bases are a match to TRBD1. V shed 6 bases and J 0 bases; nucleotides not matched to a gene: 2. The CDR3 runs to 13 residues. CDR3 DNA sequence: TGTGCCAGCAGGGGGACAGACTCCTACGAGCAGTACTTC. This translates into CASRGTDSYEQYF.

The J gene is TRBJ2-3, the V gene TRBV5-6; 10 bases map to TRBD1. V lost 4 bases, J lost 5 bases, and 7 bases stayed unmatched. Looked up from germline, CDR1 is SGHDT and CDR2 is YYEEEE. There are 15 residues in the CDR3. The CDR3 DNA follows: TGTGCCAGCAGCAAACGGACAGGGGGACGAGATACGCAGTATTTT. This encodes CASSKRTGGRDTQYF.

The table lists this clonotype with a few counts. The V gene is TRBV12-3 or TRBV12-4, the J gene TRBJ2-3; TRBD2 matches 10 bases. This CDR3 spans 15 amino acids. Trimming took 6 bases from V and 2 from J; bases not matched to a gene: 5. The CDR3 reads CASRLAGRTTDTQYF. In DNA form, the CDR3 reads TGTGCCAGCAGACTAGCGGGAAGAACCACAGATACGCAGTATTTT.

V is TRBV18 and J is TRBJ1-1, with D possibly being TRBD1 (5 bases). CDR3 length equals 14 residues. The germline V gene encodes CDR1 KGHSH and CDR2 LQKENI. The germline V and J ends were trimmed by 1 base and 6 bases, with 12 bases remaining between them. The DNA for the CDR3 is TGTGCCAGCTCACCACAGCCAGGGAATCCTGAAGCTTTCTTT. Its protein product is CASSPQPGNPEAFF.

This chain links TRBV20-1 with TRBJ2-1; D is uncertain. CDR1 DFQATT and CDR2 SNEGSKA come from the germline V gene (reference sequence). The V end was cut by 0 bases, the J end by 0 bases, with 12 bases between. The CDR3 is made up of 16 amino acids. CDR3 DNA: TGCAGTGCTAGAGAGTTGCCCACCACCTCCTACAATGAGCAGTTCTTC. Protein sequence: CSARELPTTSYNEQFF.

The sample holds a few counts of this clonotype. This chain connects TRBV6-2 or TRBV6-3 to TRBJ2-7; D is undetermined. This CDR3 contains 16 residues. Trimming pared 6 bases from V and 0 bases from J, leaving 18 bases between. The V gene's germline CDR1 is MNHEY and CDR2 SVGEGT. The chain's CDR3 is CASRPRLGGFSYEQYF. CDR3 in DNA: TGTGCCAGCAGACCCCGGCTCGGTGGGTTCTCCTACGAGCAGTACTTC.

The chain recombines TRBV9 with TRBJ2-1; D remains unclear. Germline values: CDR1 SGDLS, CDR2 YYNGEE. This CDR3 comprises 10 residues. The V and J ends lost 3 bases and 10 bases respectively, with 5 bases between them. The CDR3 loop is CASSGEEQFF. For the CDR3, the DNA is TGTGCCAGCAGCGGTGAGGAGCAGTTCTTC.

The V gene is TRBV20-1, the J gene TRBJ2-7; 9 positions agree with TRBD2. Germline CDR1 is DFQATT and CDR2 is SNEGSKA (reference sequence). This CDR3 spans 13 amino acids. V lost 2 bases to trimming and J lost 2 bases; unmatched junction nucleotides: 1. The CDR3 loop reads CSARSGRPYEQYF. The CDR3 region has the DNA TGCAGTGCTAGAAGCGGGAGGCCCTACGAGCAGTACTTC.

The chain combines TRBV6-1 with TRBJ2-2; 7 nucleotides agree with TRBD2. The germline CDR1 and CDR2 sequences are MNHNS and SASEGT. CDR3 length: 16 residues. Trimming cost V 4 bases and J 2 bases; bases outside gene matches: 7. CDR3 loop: CASSVFASGNTGELFF. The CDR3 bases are TGTGCCAGCAGTGTATTCGCTAGCGGTAACACCGGGGAGCTGTTTTTT.

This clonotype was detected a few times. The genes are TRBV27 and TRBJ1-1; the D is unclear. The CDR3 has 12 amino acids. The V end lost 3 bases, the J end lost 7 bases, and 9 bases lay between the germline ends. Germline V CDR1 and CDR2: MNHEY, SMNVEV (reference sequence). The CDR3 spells CASSFHNREAFF. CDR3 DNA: TGTGCCAGCAGTTTCCACAACCGTGAAGCTTTCTTT.

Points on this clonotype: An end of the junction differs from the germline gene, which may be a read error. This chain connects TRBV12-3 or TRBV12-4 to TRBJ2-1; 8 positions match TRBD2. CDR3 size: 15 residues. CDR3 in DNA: TGTGCCAGCAGTTCTAGCGGGTACGGCGACAATAAGCAGTTCTTC. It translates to CASSSSGYGDNKQFF.

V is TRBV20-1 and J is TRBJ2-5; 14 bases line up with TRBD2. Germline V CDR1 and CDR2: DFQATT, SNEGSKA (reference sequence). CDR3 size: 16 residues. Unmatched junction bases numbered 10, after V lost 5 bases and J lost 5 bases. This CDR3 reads CSAYRLAGGQGETQYF. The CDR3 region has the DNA TGCAGTGCTTACAGACTAGCGGGGGGGCAGGGGGAGACCCAGTACTTC.